This TCR beta chain originates from a study of blood T cells in healthy people across ages. Overall study findings and caveats: The fall in TCR beta diversity per million T cells was roughly linear with age.

Remarks on this clonotype: Its antigen is unknown.

It was with a sample-barcoded 5' primer and a J-beta primer mix that a second PCR of about 6 to 12 cycles was run. TCRdb passed the 5' RACE reads through MiXCR, listing each CDR3 protein once. The data hold 1.5 million or so distinct CDR3 sequences, with 42% observed a single time. The germline gives CDR1 SGHVS, CDR2 FQNEAQ. The length of the CDR3 is 17 residues. V was clipped by 6 bases and J by 9 bases; unmatched bases: 19. Sequenced sample: blood. The sequence derives from a woman aged 18-30 years in good health. The chain combines TRBV7-8 with TRBJ2-3, with 9 nucleotides matching TRBD2. The DNA of the CDR3 is TGTGCCAGCAGTGTAGGGGGCGGCGGGAGGGTACCGGGGACGCAGTATTTT. This gives the protein CASSVGGGGRVPGTQYF.